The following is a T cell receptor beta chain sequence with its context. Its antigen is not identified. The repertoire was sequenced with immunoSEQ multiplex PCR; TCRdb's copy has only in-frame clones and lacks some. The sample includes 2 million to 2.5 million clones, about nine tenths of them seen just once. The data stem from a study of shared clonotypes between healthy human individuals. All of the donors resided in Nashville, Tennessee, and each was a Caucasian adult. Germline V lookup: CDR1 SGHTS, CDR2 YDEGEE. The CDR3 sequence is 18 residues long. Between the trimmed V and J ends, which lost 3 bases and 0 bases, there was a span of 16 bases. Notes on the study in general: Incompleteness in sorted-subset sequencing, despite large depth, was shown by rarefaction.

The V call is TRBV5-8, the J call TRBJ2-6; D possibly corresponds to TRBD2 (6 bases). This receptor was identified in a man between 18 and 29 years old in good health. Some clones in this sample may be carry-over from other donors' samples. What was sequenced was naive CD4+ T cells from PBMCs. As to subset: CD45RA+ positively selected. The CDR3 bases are TGTGCCAGCAGCTCCAGGGTTTGGAGGGACTCTGGGGCCAACGTCCTGACTTTC. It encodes CASSSRVWRDSGANVLTF.